The next 27 T cell receptor beta chains were all read from a single sample in a study of T cell clones after liver transplantation. Sequencing was performed with immunoSEQ multiplex PCR; in TCRdb, only in-frame clones are kept and a portion is missing. The sample lists roughly 100,000 clones, 84% occurring once. The starting material was CD4+ T cells from blood, obtained around 48 months after liver transplant. The receptors were sampled from a human patient who received a liver transplant. Some T cells may be supplied by the graft donor.

The chain carries TRBV25-1 and TRBJ1-2, with 9 bases matching TRBD1. CDR1 and CDR2 from the germline V gene are MGHDK and SYGVNS. This CDR3 region has 15 residues. J gave up 4 bases and V 2 bases, and 5 bases lay outside the gene matches. Written as DNA, the CDR3 is TGTGCCAGCAGTGAAACAGGGGGCGGGAGCTATGGCTACACCTTC. Translating it yields CASSETGGGSYGYTF.

This clone has just one count. The CDR3 loop is CASSLQSGKHYEQYF. CDR3 sequence (DNA): TGTGCCAGCAGTCTTCAAAGCGGGAAGCACTACGAGCAGTACTTC. This chain links TRBV6-5 with TRBJ2-7, with TRBD2 identical over 7 bases. CDR1 and CDR2 (germline): MNHEY, SVGAGI. V lost 5 bases and J lost 3; bases outside the gene matches: 10. This CDR3 is built from 15 residues.

The chain links TRBV30 to TRBJ1-1; TRBD1 might be the D (5 bases). This CDR3 contains 14 residues. V gave up 1 base and J gave up 3 bases, with 12 bases separating them. Germline V gene sequence: CDR1 GTSNPN, CDR2 SVGIG (reference sequence). Here the CDR3 reads CAWSAWGGDTEAFF. The CDR3 nucleotides read TGTGCCTGGAGTGCTTGGGGGGGGGACACTGAAGCTTTCTTT.

The CDR3: CSARVAGELFF. The CDR3, as DNA: TGCAGTGCTAGAGTGGCCGGGGAGCTGTTTTTT. The rearrangement joins TRBV20-1 to TRBJ2-2, with D unresolved. The CDR3 is made up of 11 amino acids. The germline gives CDR1 DFQATT, CDR2 SNEGSKA (reference sequence). V lost 1 base and J lost 6, with 3 bases in between.

The chain has TRBV5-5 and TRBJ1-5; 8 nucleotides line up with TRBD1. The CDR3 has 15 amino acids. Per germline, CDR1 SGHKS and CDR2 YYEKEE (reference sequence). The ends lost 2 bases at V and 0 bases at J; junction bases unmatched: 1. The DNA of the CDR3 is TGTGCCAGCAGCTTAACAGGGGGTAGCAATCAGCCCCAGCATTTT. It codes for CASSLTGGSNQPQHF.

The chain employs TRBV9 and TRBJ2-2, with 8 bases matching TRBD2. Germline V gene sequence: CDR1 SGDLS, CDR2 YYNGEE. The trim removed 4 bases at V and 1 base at J, leaving 9 bases unmatched. The CDR3 is 17 residues long. The chain's CDR3 is CASSWASGGRNTGELFF. The CDR3, as DNA: TGTGCCAGCAGCTGGGCCAGCGGGGGTAGGAACACCGGGGAGCTGTTTTTT.

This sequence joins TRBV2 and TRBJ2-1; 9 bases align to TRBD1. The CDR3 runs 15 residues. Germline V gene sequence: CDR1 SNHLY, CDR2 FYNNEI. The V and J ends lost 2 bases and 5 bases, in that order; junction bases with no gene match: 4. CDR3 residues: CASSERQGGNNEQFF. The CDR3 DNA sequence: TGTGCCAGCAGTGAAAGACAGGGGGGGAACAATGAGCAGTTCTTC. Based on the CDR3 plus reference TRBV2 and TRBJ2-1, the full variable domain is EPEVTQTPSHQVTQMGQEVILRCVPISNHLYFYWYRQILGQKVEFLVSFYNNEISEKSEIFDDQFSVERPDGSNFTLKIRSTKLEDSAMYFCASSERQGGNNEQFFGPGTRLTVL.

The genes are TRBV5-1 and TRBJ2-7; D might be TRBD1 (5 bases). This CDR3 has 14 residues. V dropped 3 bases and J dropped 2 bases, with 12 bases sitting between them. Germline CDR1 and CDR2: SGHRS and YFSETQ. The DNA of the CDR3 is TGCGCCAGCAGCTACTCAGGGAAAACCTACGAGCAGTACTTC. Translating gives CASSYSGKTYEQYF.

The chain employs TRBV6-5 and TRBJ2-7; tentatively, D is TRBD1 or TRBD2 (5 bases each). The CDR3 sequence is 13 residues long. Germline lookup yields CDR1 MNHEY and CDR2 SVGAGI. V lost 5 bases and J 6 bases, leaving 14 bases between the germline ends. DNA of the CDR3: TGTGCCAGCAGTGAATGGGGGTCGAGCGAGCAGTACTTC. This sequence encodes CASSEWGSSEQYF.

V and J are TRBV5-1 and TRBJ2-5; D not certain. This CDR3 has 13 amino acids. Between the trimmed V and J ends, which lost 1 base and 4 bases, there was a span of 8 bases. In germline, CDR1 is SGHRS, CDR2 YFSETQ. The CDR3 nucleotides read TGCGCCAGCAGCTTGAACCCTCGAGAGACCCAGTACTTC. This translates into CASSLNPRETQYF.

CDR3 residues: CSAERGGPLHF. CDR3 in DNA: TGCAGTGCTGAACGGGGGGGACCCCTCCACTTT. The chain couples TRBV20-1 to TRBJ1-6; a possible D gene is TRBD1 (5 bases). Germline V gene data show CDR1 as DFQATT and CDR2 as SNEGSKA (reference sequence). The CDR3 contains 11 residues. V was cut by 5 bases and J by 12 bases, with 11 bases left in between.

V usage is TRBV5-4 and J usage is TRBJ2-6; no clear D. Germline values: CDR1 SGHNT, CDR2 YYREEE (reference sequence). This CDR3 has 14 residues. Between the trimmed V and J ends, which lost 4 bases and 4 bases, there was a span of 9 bases. In nucleotides, the CDR3 is TGTGCCAGCAGCCCGGCCAGGGGGGCCAACGTCCTGACTTTC. It is translated as CASSPARGANVLTF.

The gene calls are TRBV13 and TRBJ2-2, with TRBD2 matching 13 bases. There are 20 residues in the CDR3. V shed 2 bases, J shed 5 bases, and the junction held 14 bases outside the gene matches. CDR1 PRHDT and CDR2 FYEKMQ come from the germline V gene (reference sequence). CDR3 amino acids: CASSLYRRTSGRTVTGELFF. The DNA for the CDR3 is TGTGCCAGCAGCTTATACCGTAGGACTAGCGGGAGAACTGTAACCGGGGAGCTGTTTTTT.

The CDR3 DNA is TGCGCCAGCAGTGTAACAGCTTACAATGAGCAGTTCTTC. It yields the protein CASSVTAYNEQFF. The chain combines TRBV10-1 with TRBJ2-1; the D is unclear. The V end lost 4 bases, the J end lost 4 bases, and 8 bases lay between the germline ends. This CDR3 has 13 residues. Looked up from germline, CDR1 is WNHNN and CDR2 is SYGVQD (reference sequence).

V usage is TRBV12-5 and J usage is TRBJ1-2; maybe TRBD1 (6 bases). Germline values: CDR1 LGHNT, CDR2 FRNRAP. The CDR3 covers 14 residues. Between the trimmed V and J ends, which lost 4 bases and 8 bases, there was a span of 17 bases. CDR3 DNA: TGTGCTAGTGGTTCCCACAGGGTAGGCGAGGGCTACACCTTC. Protein product: CASGSHRVGEGYTF.

The V and J genes are TRBV10-1 and TRBJ2-7; possibly TRBD2 for D (6 bases). Trimming stripped 9 bases from V and 5 bases from J, with 17 bases between. The CDR3 has 13 amino acids. The V gene's germline CDR1 is WNHNN and CDR2 SYGVQD (reference sequence). The CDR3, as DNA: TGCGCCAGACGACGTTGGAGGGTGGACGAGCAGTACTTC. Translated, it gives CARRRWRVDEQYF.

This clone was seen only a few times. This chain connects TRBV23-1 to TRBJ1-1, with a possible D match to TRBD1 (6 bases). TRBV23-1 qualifies as an ORF whose function is uncertain. With 3 bases removed from V and 4 bases from J, the gap between germline ends came to 15 bases. The CDR3 covers 15 residues. This CDR3 reads CASSHPEGGCTEAFF. CDR3 coding DNA: TGCGCCAGCAGTCACCCCGAGGGGGGGTGCACTGAAGCTTTCTTT.

The V gene is TRBV9, the J gene TRBJ2-2; a weak D match, TRBD2 (6 bases). Trimming pared 0 bases from V and 5 bases from J, leaving 8 bases between. Per germline, CDR1 SGDLS and CDR2 YYNGEE. This CDR3 contains 14 residues. The CDR3 sequence: CASSVDSGTGELFF. CDR3 DNA: TGTGCCAGCAGCGTAGACAGCGGGACCGGGGAGCTGTTTTTT.

This chain connects TRBV7-2 to TRBJ1-1, with 8 bases that match TRBD1. V lost 5 bases, J lost 1 base, and 6 bases stayed unmatched. There are 15 residues in the CDR3. The germline V gene encodes CDR1 SGHTA and CDR2 FQGNSA. The CDR3 nucleotides are TGTGCCAGCAGCCCACCCGGACAGGGGAACACTGAAGCTTTCTTT. This translates into CASSPPGQGNTEAFF.

The chain uses TRBV7-9 and TRBJ1-2; 8 bases are shared with TRBD1. CDR3 length: 19 amino acids. J was trimmed by 0 bases and V by 4 bases; bases with no gene match: 16. Germline assignment: CDR1 SEHNR and CDR2 FQNEAQ (reference sequence). CDR3 residues: CASSSDRGETLIANYGYTF. The CDR3 DNA reads as TGTGCCAGCAGCTCCGACAGGGGCGAAACGCTAATAGCTAACTATGGCTACACCTTC. The full variable domain, its missing parts supplied by reference TRBV7-9 and TRBJ1-2, is DTGVSQNPRHKITKRGQNVTFRCDPISEHNRLYWYRQTLGQGPEFLTYFQNEAQLEKSRLLSDRFSAERPKGSFSTLEIQRTEQGDSAMYLCASSSDRGETLIANYGYTFGSGTRLTVV.

This chain connects TRBV5-1 to TRBJ1-6; possible D gene TRBD1, 6 bases. V was cut by 4 bases and J by 9 bases, with 8 bases left in between. CDR1 and CDR2 (germline): SGHRS, YFSETQ. The CDR3 has 12 residues. The CDR3 reads CASSAGASPLHF. CDR3 coding DNA: TGCGCCAGCAGCGCAGGGGCTTCACCCCTCCACTTT.

This clone was seen only once. The J gene is TRBJ2-5, the V gene TRBV9; 8 nucleotides match TRBD2. This CDR3 is built from 16 residues. Germline CDR1 and CDR2: SGDLS and YYNGEE. V gave up 4 bases and J gave up 5 bases; unmatched junction bases: 13. The CDR3 DNA follows: TGTGCCAGCAGCCCTACGGTAGCGGGATTTAGGGAGACCCAGTACTTC. Its protein product is CASSPTVAGFRETQYF.

V usage is TRBV2 and J usage is TRBJ2-1, with D tentatively TRBD2 (5 bases). Germline V gives CDR1 SNHLY, CDR2 FYNNEI. There are 15 residues in the CDR3. Trimming took 4 bases from V and 6 from J, leaving 16 bases between them. The CDR3 is CASSAGSLGINEQFF. The CDR3 bases are TGTGCCAGCAGTGCGGGGAGTTTGGGGATCAATGAGCAGTTCTTC. The full variable domain, with the rest looked up from reference TRBV2 and TRBJ2-1, is EPEVTQTPSHQVTQMGQEVILRCVPISNHLYFYWYRQILGQKVEFLVSFYNNEISEKSEIFDDQFSVERPDGSNFTLKIRSTKLEDSAMYFCASSAGSLGINEQFFGPGTRLTVL.

This chain joins TRBV6-5 and TRBJ2-7; 9 nucleotides align to TRBD1. Per the germline V gene, CDR1 is MNHEY and CDR2 is SVGAGI. The ends lost 6 bases at V and 3 bases at J; junction bases unmatched: 3. The CDR3 contains 13 residues. The CDR3 is CASSKTGGYEQYF. The DNA for the CDR3 is TGTGCCAGCAGCAAGACAGGGGGCTACGAGCAGTACTTC.

This clone was seen once. The chain has TRBV10-3 and TRBJ2-3; perhaps D is TRBD1 or TRBD2 (6 bases each). This CDR3 contains 15 residues. With 6 bases removed from V and 0 bases from J, the gap between germline ends came to 13 bases. Per the germline V gene, CDR1 is ENHRY and CDR2 is SYGVKD. CDR3 DNA: TGTGCCATCAGCCTAGGGGGGACTAGCACAGATACGCAGTATTTT. This gives the protein CAISLGGTSTDTQYF.

The rearrangement links TRBV6-5 to TRBJ2-1, with 7 bases identical to TRBD1. The CDR3 loop spans 13 amino acids. With V trimmed by 5 bases and J by 13 bases, 11 bases remained unmatched. Germline CDR1 reads MNHEY; CDR2 reads SVGAGI. CDR3: CASSPGQEPCQFF. For the CDR3, the DNA is TGTGCCAGCAGTCCTGGACAGGAGCCGTGTCAGTTCTTC.

This sequence joins TRBV4-3 and TRBJ2-3; 7 positions match TRBD2. J was trimmed by 0 bases and V by 0 bases; bases with no gene match: 6. The CDR3 consists of 17 residues. Germline lookup yields CDR1 LGHNA and CDR2 YSLEER. The CDR3 DNA sequence: TGCGCCAGCAGCCAAGATTCAGGGCGGGGGAGCACAGATACGCAGTATTTT. This sequence encodes CASSQDSGRGSTDTQYF.